This TCR beta chain is from a study of CD8 T cells in ankylosing spondylitis. Overall study results and limits: In the blood and synovial fluid of reactive arthritis, some motif variants had been previously reported. Matched ankylosing spondylitis synovial fluid reportedly showed significant enrichment of disease-linked clones. The study identified a TCR beta motif of under 10 highly homologous variants that appeared characteristic of ankylosing spondylitis blood. Peripheral blood held disease-linked clones only at relatively low frequency, and these were CD8+.

Libraries of TCR beta came from quantitative 5'-RACE with molecular barcodes. TCRdb reprocessed the 5' RACE reads via MiXCR and lists one record per CDR3 protein. Here the sample spans about 420,000 distinct CDR3 sequences, around 24% being singletons. This clonotype was detected only a few times. Its specificity is unknown. This CDR3 contains 15 residues. With V trimmed by 7 bases and J by 5 bases, 9 bases remained unmatched. Germline CDR1 and CDR2: SEHNR and FQNEAQ (reference sequence). The chain joins TRBV7-9 to TRBJ2-1; 9 nucleotides line up with TRBD2. The TCR was taken from a male donor with ankylosing spondylitis. The sequencing input was blood, either unsorted or a sorted T cell fraction (not recorded which). DNA of the CDR3: TGTGCCAGCACCCCCGGGCTAGCGGGAAACAATGAGCAGTTCTTC. Its translation is CASTPGLAGNNEQFF.